This TCR beta chain was identified in a study of blood T cell repertoires in COVID-19. About the research overall: PBMCs, B-cell-depleted T cells, or T cells were the source of the cDNA or gDNA that made up the material.

Original analysis: The assay estimated nucleated cells by amplifying reference gene primers. Sequenced by immunoSEQ multiplex PCR; TCRdb stores in-frame clones only, minus some. For V, J and clone size, that table is used; D and trimming come from the DNA. Of about 130,000 clones in the sample, roughly 85% were seen once. Deletions cut 1 base from V and 6 bases from J, with 10 bases between. Germline-derived CDR1 and CDR2 are SGHDT and YYEEEE. The CDR3 sequence is 13 residues long. Seattle's enrolled individuals joined amid active infection and were then monitored longitudinally. Sequencing was done on a sample of peripheral blood. This TCR derives from a woman older than 75 with COVID-19, enrolled during active disease. This chain joins TRBV5-6 and TRBJ1-1, with TRBD1 as a possible D gene (6 bases). The CDR3 DNA is TGTGCCAGCAGCTTGACAGGGCGGCCTGAAGCTTTCTTT. Its translation: CASSLTGRPEAFF. The variable domain in full, completed from reference TRBV5-6 and TRBJ1-1, reads DAGVTQSPTHLIKTRGQQVTLRCSPKSGHDTVSWYQQALGQGPQFIFQYYEEEERQRGNFPDRFSGHQFPNYSSELNVNALLLGDSALYLCASSLTGRPEAFFGQGTRLTVV.